This T cell receptor beta chain came from a study of cytomegalovirus exposure and HLA in healthy donors. General study points: Analyzed later, association rates of TCRs varied across HLA loci, with DRB1 most and HLA-C fewest. As a later analysis showed, a missense DCLRE1C variant was linked to trimming of TCR beta V- and J-genes. Accurate HLA-A and HLA-B prediction from TCR beta sequences was reported for most subjects.

The PCR ran on 60 Vbeta and 13 Jbeta primers. TCRdb keeps only in-frame clones here, not all; method: immunoSEQ multiplex PCR. The sample contains around 110,000 clones, around 82% of which appear only once. Per the germline V gene, CDR1 is SGDLS and CDR2 is YYNGEE. Trimming stripped 1 base from V and 0 bases from J, with 8 bases between. The CDR3 is 15 residues long. Worth noting for this clone: Its antigen is not known. This CDR3 is also generated by other DNA sequences in the sample.

V is TRBV9 and J is TRBJ2-1; D is ambiguous. The TCR comes from a man aged 50 to 59 in good health and CMV-seronegative. The sample taken for sequencing was PBMCs. The CDR3 loop reads CASSVTESSYNEQFF. CDR3 sequence (DNA): TGTGCCAGCAGCGTAACCGAGAGCTCCTACAATGAGCAGTTCTTC.